These T cell receptor beta chains were read from a single sample in a study of cytomegalovirus exposure and HLA in healthy donors. Assay used: immunoSEQ multiplex PCR; TCRdb lists only in-frame clones, some missing. The sample holds around 100,000 clones, roughly 85% seen once. The sample consisted of PBMCs. The source is a man younger than 30 in good health and CMV-seropositive. CDR3s include the opening cysteine and the closing phenylalanine or tryptophan. The D gene is left open where the match is weak. Only some rows state a clone size, as once, few, many or a class for expanded clones.

j_gene: TRBJ2-5
d_gene: TRBD1
abundance: -
len: 14
v_gene: TRBV18
CDR3aa: CASSRTGIDETQYF
CDR3nt: TGTGCCAGCTCACGGACAGGGATCGATGAGACCCAGTACTTC

j_gene: TRBJ2-7
d_gene: -
abundance: few
len: 14
v_gene: TRBV28
CDR3aa: CASSPGTPRGEQYF
CDR3nt: TGTGCCAGCAGCCCCGGGACTCCGAGGGGCGAGCAGTACTTC

j_gene: TRBJ1-4
d_gene: -
abundance: -
len: 14
v_gene: TRBV28
CDR3aa: CASSSHQTNEKLFF
CDR3nt: TGTGCCAGCAGTTCACACCAAACTAATGAAAAACTGTTTTTT

j_gene: TRBJ2-7
d_gene: -
abundance: once
len: 13
v_gene: TRBV10-2
CDR3aa: CASERTDGYEQYF
CDR3nt: TGCGCCAGCGAACGGACAGATGGCTACGAGCAGTACTTC

j_gene: TRBJ2-5
d_gene: TRBD1
abundance: -
len: 14
v_gene: TRBV29-1
CDR3aa: CSLEDRGLGETQYF
CDR3nt: TGCAGCCTGGAAGACAGGGGGCTTGGGGAGACCCAGTACTTC

j_gene: TRBJ1-1
d_gene: TRBD1
abundance: -
len: 18
v_gene: TRBV9
CDR3aa: CASSSRSTGTRWNTEAFF
CDR3nt: TGTGCCAGCAGCTCCCGATCGACAGGGACCCGTTGGAACACTGAAGCTTTCTTT

j_gene: TRBJ2-7
d_gene: TRBD2
abundance: -
len: 17
v_gene: TRBV4-1
CDR3aa: CASSQTKLAGRLDEQYF
CDR3nt: TGCGCCAGCAGCCAAACTAAACTAGCGGGACGTTTAGACGAGCAGTACTTC

j_gene: TRBJ2-3
d_gene: TRBD2
abundance: -
len: 17
v_gene: TRBV15
CDR3aa: CATSRPSGRLSTDTQYF
CDR3nt: TGTGCCACCAGCAGACCAAGCGGGAGGCTTAGCACAGATACGCAGTATTTT

j_gene: TRBJ2-1
d_gene: -
abundance: -
len: 16
v_gene: TRBV4-1
CDR3aa: CASSQVSGSSYNEQFF
CDR3nt: TGCGCCAGCAGCCAAGTTTCCGGGAGCTCCTACAATGAGCAGTTCTTC

j_gene: TRBJ2-1
d_gene: -
abundance: -
len: 15
v_gene: TRBV14
CDR3aa: CASSQRALAGNEQFF
CDR3nt: TGTGCCAGCAGCCAAAGGGCACTCGCGGGTAATGAGCAGTTCTTC

j_gene: TRBJ1-1
d_gene: -
abundance: -
len: 13
v_gene: TRBV6-5
CDR3aa: CASSGRQNTEAFF
CDR3nt: TGTGCCAGCAGTGGTAGACAGAACACTGAAGCTTTCTTT

j_gene: TRBJ2-7
d_gene: -
abundance: few
len: 13
v_gene: TRBV4-1
CDR3aa: CASSQEQGYEQYF
CDR3nt: TGCGCCAGCAGCCAAGAACAGGGTTACGAGCAGTACTTC

j_gene: TRBJ1-5
d_gene: -
abundance: once
len: 15
v_gene: TRBV19
CDR3aa: CASSNSGGSNQPQHF
CDR3nt: TGTGCCAGTAGTAACAGCGGGGGGAGCAATCAGCCCCAGCATTTT

j_gene: TRBJ1-2
d_gene: -
abundance: -
len: 15
v_gene: TRBV9
CDR3aa: CASSASTGEGYGYTF
CDR3nt: TGTGCCAGCAGCGCGAGTACCGGGGAGGGCTATGGCTACACCTTC

j_gene: TRBJ1-1
d_gene: -
abundance: -
len: 14
v_gene: TRBV18
CDR3aa: CASSFETGNTEAFF
CDR3nt: TGTGCCAGCTCATTCGAGACAGGGAACACTGAAGCTTTCTTT

j_gene: TRBJ1-5
d_gene: -
abundance: -
len: 16
v_gene: TRBV19
CDR3aa: CASRTDRLGGNQPQHF
CDR3nt: TGTGCCAGTAGAACAGACAGGTTAGGGGGCAATCAGCCCCAGCATTTT

j_gene: TRBJ2-4
d_gene: -
abundance: -
len: 11
v_gene: TRBV5-1
CDR3aa: CASSLGGDRHF
CDR3nt: TGCGCCAGCAGCTTGGGCGGGGATAGACACTTC

j_gene: TRBJ2-2
d_gene: TRBD2
abundance: -
len: 16
v_gene: TRBV29-1
CDR3aa: CSVSTGLAGRTGELFF
CDR3nt: TGCAGCGTTTCGACTGGACTAGCGGGACGTACCGGGGAGCTGTTTTTT

j_gene: TRBJ2-1
d_gene: TRBD2
abundance: -
len: 14
v_gene: TRBV5-1
CDR3aa: CASSLGLAGREQFF
CDR3nt: TGCGCCAGCAGCTTGGGGCTAGCGGGACGGGAGCAGTTCTTC

j_gene: TRBJ2-3
d_gene: -
abundance: -
len: 13
v_gene: TRBV27
CDR3aa: CASSFRVTDTQYF
CDR3nt: TGTGCCAGCAGTTTTCGGGTCACAGATACGCAGTATTTT

j_gene: TRBJ2-1
d_gene: -
abundance: -
len: 10
v_gene: TRBV2
CDR3aa: CASRAREQFF
CDR3nt: TGTGCCAGCAGGGCGAGGGAGCAGTTCTTC

j_gene: TRBJ2-3
d_gene: -
abundance: -
len: 15
v_gene: TRBV5-1
CDR3aa: CASNVAGASTDTQYF
CDR3nt: TGCGCCAGCAACGTGGCGGGGGCTAGCACAGATACGCAGTATTTT

j_gene: TRBJ2-1
d_gene: TRBD2
abundance: -
len: 18
v_gene: TRBV29-1
CDR3aa: CSVPATSGRARSWDEQFF
CDR3nt: TGCAGCGTCCCCGCTACTAGCGGGAGGGCCCGATCGTGGGATGAGCAGTTCTTC

j_gene: TRBJ2-7
d_gene: TRBD1
abundance: -
len: 14
v_gene: TRBV5-6
CDR3aa: CASSLGTGVWEQYF
CDR3nt: TGTGCCAGCAGCTTGGGGACAGGCGTCTGGGAGCAGTACTTC

j_gene: TRBJ2-1
d_gene: -
abundance: -
len: 13
v_gene: TRBV7-6
CDR3aa: CASSLELAEEQFF
CDR3nt: TGTGCCAGCAGCTTAGAACTAGCTGAAGAGCAGTTCTTC

j_gene: TRBJ1-5
d_gene: -
abundance: once
len: 15
v_gene: TRBV15
CDR3aa: CATSRDEGKNQPQHF
CDR3nt: TGTGCCACCAGCAGAGATGAGGGTAAAAATCAGCCCCAGCATTTT

j_gene: TRBJ2-7
d_gene: TRBD2
abundance: -
len: 14
v_gene: TRBV11-1
CDR3aa: CASNPTSGRGEQYF
CDR3nt: TGTGCCAGCAACCCTACTAGCGGGAGAGGCGAGCAGTACTTC

j_gene: TRBJ2-2
d_gene: TRBD2
abundance: -
len: 16
v_gene: TRBV7-3
CDR3aa: CASSLGTSGRPGELFF
CDR3nt: TGTGCCAGCAGCTTAGGAACTAGCGGGAGGCCCGGGGAGCTGTTTTTT

j_gene: TRBJ1-3
d_gene: TRBD1
abundance: -
len: 15
v_gene: TRBV2
CDR3aa: CASREQGAAGNTIYF
CDR3nt: TGTGCCAGCAGGGAACAGGGGGCCGCTGGAAACACCATATATTTT

j_gene: TRBJ2-3
d_gene: TRBD2
abundance: -
len: 14
v_gene: TRBV5-1
CDR3aa: CASSMGLVADTQYF
CDR3nt: TGCGCCAGCAGCATGGGACTAGTGGCAGATACGCAGTATTTT

j_gene: TRBJ2-3
d_gene: TRBD2
abundance: -
len: 16
v_gene: TRBV11-2
CDR3aa: CASSSLRGRRADTQYF
CDR3nt: TGTGCCAGCAGCTCCCTTCGCGGGAGGAGGGCAGATACGCAGTATTTT

j_gene: TRBJ2-3
d_gene: TRBD2
abundance: -
len: 16
v_gene: TRBV10-1
CDR3aa: CASTGELAGGTDTQYF
CDR3nt: TGCGCCAGCACCGGGGAATTAGCGGGAGGCACAGATACGCAGTATTTT

j_gene: TRBJ2-3
d_gene: -
abundance: -
len: 14
v_gene: TRBV7-9
CDR3aa: CASSLSTSTDTQYF
CDR3nt: TGTGCCAGCAGCTTATCGACTAGCACAGATACGCAGTATTTT

j_gene: TRBJ2-2
d_gene: TRBD2
abundance: -
len: 14
v_gene: TRBV6-5
CDR3aa: CASSETSGSGELFF
CDR3nt: TGTGCCAGCAGCGAGACTAGCGGGTCTGGGGAGCTGTTTTTT

j_gene: TRBJ1-1
d_gene: -
abundance: -
len: 14
v_gene: TRBV5-1
CDR3aa: CASKTTETDTEAFF
CDR3nt: TGCGCCAGCAAAACGACAGAAACTGACACTGAAGCTTTCTTT

j_gene: TRBJ2-1
d_gene: TRBD2
abundance: -
len: 19
v_gene: TRBV14
CDR3aa: CASSQGGLAGGWLYNEQFF
CDR3nt: TGTGCCAGCAGCCAAGGGGGACTAGCGGGAGGCTGGCTATACAATGAGCAGTTCTTC

j_gene: TRBJ1-1
d_gene: TRBD1
abundance: -
len: 13
v_gene: TRBV19
CDR3aa: CASNLHRGTEAFF
CDR3nt: TGTGCCAGTAATCTCCACAGGGGCACTGAAGCTTTCTTT

j_gene: TRBJ2-3
d_gene: -
abundance: -
len: 15
v_gene: TRBV29-1
CDR3aa: CSVVGLLGGTDTQYF
CDR3nt: TGCAGCGTAGTTGGGCTACTGGGTGGTACAGATACGCAGTATTTT

j_gene: TRBJ1-1
d_gene: -
abundance: -
len: 14
v_gene: TRBV27
CDR3aa: CASSLGGVGTEAFF
CDR3nt: TGTGCCAGCAGTTTGGGGGGGGTCGGCACTGAAGCTTTCTTT

j_gene: TRBJ2-7
d_gene: TRBD2
abundance: -
len: 14
v_gene: TRBV7-2
CDR3aa: CASSASGSAYEQYF
CDR3nt: TGTGCCAGCAGCGCTAGCGGGAGTGCCTACGAGCAGTACTTC

j_gene: TRBJ2-7
d_gene: -
abundance: -
len: 13
v_gene: TRBV6-5
CDR3aa: CASSYTRAYEQYF
CDR3nt: TGTGCCAGCAGTTACACACGGGCCTACGAGCAGTACTTC

j_gene: TRBJ2-5
d_gene: TRBD2
abundance: -
len: 17
v_gene: TRBV4-2
CDR3aa: CASSQDSLAGPQETQYF
CDR3nt: TGTGCCAGCAGCCAAGATTCCCTAGCGGGGCCCCAAGAGACCCAGTACTTC

j_gene: TRBJ1-1
d_gene: -
abundance: -
len: 15
v_gene: TRBV5-6
CDR3aa: CASSLVAGVVTEAFF
CDR3nt: TGTGCCAGCAGCTTGGTTGCAGGGGTGGTCACTGAAGCTTTCTTT

j_gene: TRBJ2-2
d_gene: -
abundance: -
len: 14
v_gene: TRBV11-2
CDR3aa: CASSFFRSTGELFF
CDR3nt: TGTGCCAGCAGCTTTTTCAGGTCGACCGGGGAGCTGTTTTTT

j_gene: TRBJ1-1
d_gene: -
abundance: -
len: 13
v_gene: TRBV5-5
CDR3aa: CASSLPSDSEAFF
CDR3nt: TGTGCCAGCAGCTTGCCTTCCGACAGTGAAGCTTTCTTT

j_gene: TRBJ1-3
d_gene: -
abundance: -
len: 15
v_gene: TRBV11-2
CDR3aa: CASSPVGGVGNTIYF
CDR3nt: TGTGCCAGCAGCCCGGTGGGGGGAGTGGGAAACACCATATATTTT